Sequencing of this T cell receptor beta chain was carried out in a study of CD8 T cells in ankylosing spondylitis. TCRdb itself ran the 5' RACE reads through MiXCR, one entry per CDR3 protein. The sample has a few hundred thousand distinct CDR3 sequences, 15% to 20% seen once. In this sample, this clonotype turned up once. Its antigen is not identified. The germline V and J ends were trimmed by 2 bases and 9 bases, with 14 bases remaining between them. The length of the CDR3 is 14 residues. The germline V gene encodes CDR1 SGHVS and CDR2 FQNEAQ. Study outcomes and limitations: Disease-linked clones were reportedly significantly enriched in matched ankylosing spondylitis synovial fluid.

The sequencing sample was made of blood, either unsorted or a sorted T cell fraction (not recorded which). The rearrangement joins TRBV7-8 to TRBJ2-1; D may be TRBD2 (5 bases). This clonotype was sampled from a male donor with ankylosing spondylitis or in good health (not recorded which). The CDR3 DNA reads TGTGCCAGCAGCTTAATCCGGACTGGAAGTGAGCAGTTCTTC. It encodes CASSLIRTGSEQFF.